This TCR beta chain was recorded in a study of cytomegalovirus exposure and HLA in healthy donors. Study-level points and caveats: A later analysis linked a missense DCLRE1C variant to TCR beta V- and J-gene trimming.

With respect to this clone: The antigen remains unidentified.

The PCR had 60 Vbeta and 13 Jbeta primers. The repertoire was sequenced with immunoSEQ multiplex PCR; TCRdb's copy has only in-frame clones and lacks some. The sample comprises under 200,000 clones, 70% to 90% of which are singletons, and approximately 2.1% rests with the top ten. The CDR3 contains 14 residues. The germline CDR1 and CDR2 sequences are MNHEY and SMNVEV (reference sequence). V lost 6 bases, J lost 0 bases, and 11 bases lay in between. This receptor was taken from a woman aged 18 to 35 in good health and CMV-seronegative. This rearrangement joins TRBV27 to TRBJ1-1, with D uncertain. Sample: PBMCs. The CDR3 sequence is CASSPSRLNTEAFF. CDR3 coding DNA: TGTGCCAGCAGCCCCTCGCGGCTGAACACTGAAGCTTTCTTT.